This T cell receptor (beta chain) is from a study of cytomegalovirus exposure and HLA in healthy donors. In the case of this clone: Its antigen is unidentified.

Amplification used 60 Vbeta primers and 13 Jbeta primers. Sequenced by immunoSEQ multiplex PCR; TCRdb stores in-frame clones only, minus some. Found here are 150,000 to 200,000 clones, 82% of them singletons; the top ten hold 0.96%. Study-level points and caveats: Exclusion as indistinguishable affected some V segments, including TRBV6-2 and TRBV6-3. An Asian-associated ancestry cluster reportedly showed fewer N-insertions than the roughly 600-donor mean in a later analysis. TCR beta V segments were, for the most part, productive about 87% or about 30% of the time in an earlier analysis.

Deletions cut 0 bases from V and 0 bases from J, with 18 bases between. The CDR3 loop spans 19 amino acids. The germline gives CDR1 SGDLS, CDR2 YYNGEE. The rearrangement links TRBV9 to TRBJ1-4, with a weak D call TRBD1 (5 bases). The material sequenced was PBMCs. This clonotype originated in a girl aged 2 to 10 in good health and CMV-seropositive. The CDR3 here is CASSVEGSAPLATNEKLFF. The CDR3 DNA is TGTGCCAGCAGCGTAGAGGGGTCTGCTCCCCTTGCAACTAATGAAAAACTGTTTTTT.